Listed here are 8 T cell receptor beta chains from one sample, sequenced in a study of shared clonotypes between healthy human individuals. TCRdb keeps only in-frame clones here, not all; method: immunoSEQ multiplex PCR. The sample has some 2 million clones, just under 95% seen once. Terminally differentiated effector memory CD45RA+ cells were excluded by CCR7 positive selection of CD45RO-negative cells. Material for sequencing was naive CD8+ T cells sorted from blood. All receptors come from a man aged 18 to 35 in good health.

The gene calls are TRBV7-2 and TRBJ1-5; 8 bases line up with TRBD1. The germline CDR1 and CDR2 sequences are SGHTA and FQGNSA. V was pared by 6 bases and J by 7 bases, with 5 bases of the junction left unmatched. The CDR3 has 13 residues. This chain's CDR3 is CASSFRQGQPQHF. CDR3 in DNA: TGTGCCAGCAGTTTCAGACAGGGGCAGCCCCAGCATTTT. Filled out from reference TRBV7-2 and TRBJ1-5, the complete variable domain reads GAGVSQSPSNKVTEKGKDVELRCDPISGHTALYWYRQSLGQGLEFLIYFQGNSAPDKSGLPSDRFSAERTGGSVSTLTIQRTQQEDSAVYLCASSFRQGQPQHFGDGTRLSIL.

The chain has TRBV29-1 and TRBJ2-7, with TRBD2 identical over 10 bases. This CDR3 contains 14 residues. V lost 1 base to trimming and J lost 3 bases; unmatched junction nucleotides: 3. The germline V gene has CDR1 SQVTM and CDR2 ANQGSEA. DNA of the CDR3: TGCAGCGTTGAAGTCACTAGCGGGAACTACGAGCAGTACTTC. Its protein is CSVEVTSGNYEQYF.

The chain is built from TRBV11-3 and TRBJ2-7, with D hard to call. This CDR3 spans 17 amino acids. Germline V CDR1 and CDR2: SGHNT, YENEEA. Trimming removed 4 bases at V and 3 bases at J, with 22 bases between. CDR3 residues: CASSSCLLSVQRYEQYF. CDR3 sequence (DNA): TGTGCCAGCAGCTCATGCCTTTTGTCGGTCCAGCGCTACGAGCAGTACTTC.

Details on this clone: Distinct nucleotide sequences in the sample also encode this CDR3. V gene TRBV9 combines with J gene TRBJ1-2; maybe TRBD1 (5 bases). Germline CDR1 and CDR2: SGDLS and YYNGEE. Between the trimmed V and J ends, which lost 0 bases and 4 bases, there was a span of 7 bases. The CDR3 length is 13 residues. The CDR3 DNA follows: TGTGCCAGCAGCGTAGGAGGGGCCTATGGCTACACCTTC. It translates to CASSVGGAYGYTF.

The rearrangement links TRBV5-5 to TRBJ1-2, with 9 positions matching TRBD1. Trimming removed 4 bases from V and 7 bases from J; junction bases left unmatched: 11. Germline V lookup: CDR1 SGHKS, CDR2 YYEKEE (reference sequence). CDR3 length: 15 residues. CDR3 residues: CASSIRTGVDGGYTF. The CDR3 DNA is TGTGCCAGCAGCATCCGGACAGGGGTTGATGGTGGCTACACCTTC. The full variable domain, its missing parts supplied by reference TRBV5-5 and TRBJ1-2, is DAGVTQSPTHLIKTRGQQVTLRCSPISGHKSVSWYQQVLGQGPQFIFQYYEKEERGRGNFPDRFSARQFPNYSSELNVNALLLGDSALYLCASSIRTGVDGGYTFGSGTRLTVV.

The chain employs TRBV7-9 and TRBJ1-2; 9 positions match TRBD1. V gave up 7 bases and J gave up 6 bases; unmatched junction bases: 6. CDR1 and CDR2 (germline): SEHNR, FQNEAQ (reference sequence). The CDR3 is 13 amino acids. Here the CDR3 reads CASTTQGAHGYTF. The DNA for the CDR3 is TGTGCCAGCACAACACAGGGGGCCCATGGCTACACCTTC.

The V call is TRBV7-9, the J call TRBJ1-2; 10 positions match TRBD1. The CDR3 runs 15 residues. V shed 5 bases, J shed 6 bases, and the junction held 9 bases outside the gene matches. CDR1 SEHNR and CDR2 FQNEAQ come from the germline V gene (reference sequence). This CDR3 is CASSISGTGAHGYTF. CDR3 bases: TGTGCCAGCAGCATCTCCGGGACAGGGGCCCATGGCTACACCTTC. Together with reference TRBV7-9 and TRBJ1-2, the CDR3 gives the full variable domain: DTGVSQNPRHKITKRGQNVTFRCDPISEHNRLYWYRQTLGQGPEFLTYFQNEAQLEKSRLLSDRFSAERPKGSFSTLEIQRTEQGDSAMYLCASSISGTGAHGYTFGSGTRLTVV.

The chain has TRBV5-6 and TRBJ1-1; D ambiguous. The V gene's germline CDR1 is SGHDT and CDR2 YYEEEE. This CDR3 has 15 amino acids. Deletions cut 4 bases from V and 7 bases from J, with 20 bases between. The CDR3 nucleotides are TGTGCCAGCAGCCCTAGACGGTCCAGCGGTGGTGAAGCTTTCTTT. As protein: CASSPRRSSGGEAFF.